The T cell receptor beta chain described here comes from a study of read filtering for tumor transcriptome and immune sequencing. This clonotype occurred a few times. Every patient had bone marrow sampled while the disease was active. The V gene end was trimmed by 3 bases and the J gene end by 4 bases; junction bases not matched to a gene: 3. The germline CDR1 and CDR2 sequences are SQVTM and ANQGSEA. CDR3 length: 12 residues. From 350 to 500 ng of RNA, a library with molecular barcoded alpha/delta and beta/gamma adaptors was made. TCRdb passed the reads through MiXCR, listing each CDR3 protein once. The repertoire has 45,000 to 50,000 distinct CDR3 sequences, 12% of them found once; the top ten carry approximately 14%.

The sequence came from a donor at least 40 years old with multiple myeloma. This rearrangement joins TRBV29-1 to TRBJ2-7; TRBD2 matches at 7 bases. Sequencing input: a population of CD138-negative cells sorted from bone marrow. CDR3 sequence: CSVETAGYEQYF. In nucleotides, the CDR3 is TGCAGCGTTGAGACAGCGGGGTACGAGCAGTACTTC.